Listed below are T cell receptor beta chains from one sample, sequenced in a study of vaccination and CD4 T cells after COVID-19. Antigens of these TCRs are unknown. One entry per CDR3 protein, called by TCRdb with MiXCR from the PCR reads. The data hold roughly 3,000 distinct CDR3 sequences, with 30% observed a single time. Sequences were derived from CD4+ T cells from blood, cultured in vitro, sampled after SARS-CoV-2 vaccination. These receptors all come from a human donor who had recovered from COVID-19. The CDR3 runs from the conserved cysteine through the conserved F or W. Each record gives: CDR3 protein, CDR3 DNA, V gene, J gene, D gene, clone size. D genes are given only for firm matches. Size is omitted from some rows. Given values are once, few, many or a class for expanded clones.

CDR3 protein: CASSLTGRDQPQHF
CDR3 DNA: TGTGCCAGCAGTTTGACAGGGCGAGATCAGCCCCAGCATTTT
V gene: TRBV12-3/TRBV12-4
J gene: TRBJ1-5
D gene: TRBD1
clone size: -

CDR3 protein: CASSLSRRAEAFF
CDR3 DNA: TGTGCCAGCAGCTTATCACGACGGGCAGAAGCTTTCTTT
V gene: TRBV7-3
J gene: TRBJ1-1
D gene: -
clone size: medium-sized

CDR3 protein: CSARDPQGHGYTF
CDR3 DNA: TGCAGTGCTAGAGATCCACAGGGCCATGGCTACACCTTC
V gene: TRBV20-1
J gene: TRBJ1-2
D gene: -
clone size: few

CDR3 protein: CASSSGEQFF
CDR3 DNA: TGTGCCAGCAGCTCGGGTGAGCAGTTCTTC
V gene: TRBV7-9
J gene: TRBJ2-1
D gene: -
clone size: medium-sized

CDR3 protein: CASSGKLGGVETQYF
CDR3 DNA: TGTGCCAGCAGCGGGAAATTAGGGGGAGTGGAGACCCAGTACTTC
V gene: TRBV5-4
J gene: TRBJ2-5
D gene: -
clone size: few

CDR3 protein: CASSLVTVYQPQHF
CDR3 DNA: TGTGCCAGCAGCTTAGTCACGGTTTATCAGCCCCAGCATTTT
V gene: TRBV7-2
J gene: TRBJ1-5
D gene: -
clone size: -

CDR3 protein: CASSPGYAGAPWYF
CDR3 DNA: TGTGCCAGCAGCCCGGGGTACGCCGGGGCCCCATGGTACTTC
V gene: TRBV7-9
J gene: TRBJ2-7
D gene: -
clone size: many

CDR3 protein: CASSESGHPIEAFF
CDR3 DNA: TGCGCCAGCAGTGAGTCTGGACACCCTATCGAAGCTTTCTTT
V gene: TRBV10-1
J gene: TRBJ1-1
D gene: -
clone size: -

CDR3 protein: CASSYSRHTGGYEQFF
CDR3 DNA: TGTGCCAGCAGTTACTCGCGCCATACAGGGGGCTATGAGCAGTTCTTC
V gene: TRBV6-6
J gene: TRBJ2-1
D gene: TRBD1
clone size: -

CDR3 protein: CSARVSVAGKTQYF
CDR3 DNA: TGCAGTGCTAGAGTGTCAGTCGCTGGGAAAACGCAGTATTTT
V gene: TRBV20-1
J gene: TRBJ2-3
D gene: -
clone size: -

CDR3 protein: CASSVIQGAEAFF
CDR3 DNA: TGTGCCAGCAGCGTAATACAGGGGGCTGAAGCTTTCTTT
V gene: TRBV7-9
J gene: TRBJ1-1
D gene: TRBD1
clone size: few

CDR3 protein: CASSYRGLQSYEQYF
CDR3 DNA: TGTGCCAGCAGTTACAGGGGGCTTCAATCCTACGAGCAGTACTTC
V gene: TRBV27
J gene: TRBJ2-7
D gene: TRBD1
clone size: -

CDR3 protein: CAISLATTGFAEQYF
CDR3 DNA: TGTGCCATCAGTCTCGCCACGACAGGGTTTGCCGAGCAGTACTTC
V gene: TRBV10-3
J gene: TRBJ2-7
D gene: TRBD1
clone size: few

CDR3 protein: CASSVSQDYGYTF
CDR3 DNA: TGTGCCAGCAGTGTTTCCCAAGACTATGGCTACACCTTC
V gene: TRBV25-1
J gene: TRBJ1-2
D gene: -
clone size: -

CDR3 protein: CASSRVRNNSPLHF
CDR3 DNA: TGTGCCAGCAGCCGAGTTCGGAATAATTCACCCCTCCACTTT
V gene: TRBV28
J gene: TRBJ1-6
D gene: -
clone size: medium-sized

CDR3 protein: CASSERPNQPQHF
CDR3 DNA: TGTGCCAGCAGTGAACGGCCAAATCAGCCCCAGCATTTT
V gene: TRBV6-1
J gene: TRBJ1-5
D gene: -
clone size: -